This T cell receptor beta chain was recorded in a study of T cells after yellow fever vaccination. TCR cDNA was made by 5'RACE template switching, adding a universal primer site and UMIs. MiXCR was run by TCRdb on the 5' RACE reads, yielding one entry per CDR3 protein. Found here are roughly 400,000 distinct CDR3 sequences, 18% of them singletons; the top ten hold about 18%. Germline values: CDR1 LGHNA, CDR2 YSLEER. Trimming took 0 bases from V and 2 from J, leaving 14 bases between them. The CDR3 is made up of 17 amino acids. In its sample, this clonotype was seen a few times. The rearrangement uses TRBV4-3 and TRBJ2-4; tentative D call: TRBD1 (5 bases). The material was PBMCs, obtained before the yellow fever booster vaccination. The receptor's source is a man aged 18 to 29 who received the YFV17D yellow fever vaccine. CDR3 sequence (DNA): TGCGCCAGCAGCCAAGACCCCGGACACCCTTCCAAAAACATTCAGTACTTC. Encoded protein: CASSQDPGHPSKNIQYF.